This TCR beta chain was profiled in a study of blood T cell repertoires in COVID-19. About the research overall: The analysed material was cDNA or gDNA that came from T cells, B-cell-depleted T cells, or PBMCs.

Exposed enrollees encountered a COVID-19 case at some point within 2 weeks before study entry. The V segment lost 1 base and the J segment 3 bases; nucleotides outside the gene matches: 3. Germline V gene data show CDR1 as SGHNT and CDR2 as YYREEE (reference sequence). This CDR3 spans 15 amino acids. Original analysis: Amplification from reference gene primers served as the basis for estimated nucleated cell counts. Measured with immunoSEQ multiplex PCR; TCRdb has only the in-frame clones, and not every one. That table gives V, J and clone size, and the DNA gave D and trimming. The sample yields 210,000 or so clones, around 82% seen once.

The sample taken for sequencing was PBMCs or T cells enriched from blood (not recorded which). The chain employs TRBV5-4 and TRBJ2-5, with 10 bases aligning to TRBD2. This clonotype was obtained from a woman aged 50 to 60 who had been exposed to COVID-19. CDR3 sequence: CASSLSSGGKETQYF. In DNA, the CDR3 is TGTGCCAGCAGCTTGTCTAGCGGGGGCAAAGAGACCCAGTACTTC.